The present entry profiles one TCR beta chain with its context. Its antigen remains undetermined. There are no base qualities to consult, and no much larger clone falls within one base. The CDR3 regions of human TCRbeta chains were analyzed by immunosequencing. The authors processed their data as follows. Repertoire TCRs were checked for matches against a reference library of SARS-CoV-2-specific TCRs that had been generated using the MIRA antigen-specificity platform. Breadth was defined as the fraction of unique TCRs that were SARS-CoV-2-associated. Depth was defined as the fraction of total T cells that were SARS-CoV-2-associated. Using the MIRA data, each spike-specific TCR was mapped to the spike region that the TCR reacts to and placed in a CD4 or CD8 class. Log10-transformed breadth and depth values were compared by one-way ANOVA with Sidak's multiple comparisons tests. The table was pulled from immuneACCESS by TCRdb, which kept in-frame rearrangements only. Such tables lose some clones; where checked, under half of the loss comes from unresolved V genes, and the rest has no known cause. The D gene and trimming were derived from the DNA, and the V and J assignments and clone size from that table. This sample holds 150,000 to 200,000 clones; just under 95% were observed only once. 0.7% to 0.9% of the sample goes to the ten largest clones.

Per the publication, the time point label means: baseline before first vaccination. Samples from vaccinated people were obtained from the UK trials COV001 and COV002, which included a single-blind randomized controlled phase 2/3 trial of AZD1222 (ChAdOx1 nCoV-19) in healthy adults. For TCRbeta chain sequencing, PBMC samples were collected from trial participants at day 0 and at day 28 after the second dose. The data were obtained in a study of T cell responses to AZD1222 COVID-19 vaccine (dated by TCRdb to about 2021). In terms of the full investigation: AZD1222 recipients whose second dose came at about 4 weeks and those whose second dose came at about 12 weeks were combined into one group, since spike-specific TCR depth and breadth did not differ between the two schedules. Enrollment into the trials was organized by age into subgroups of 18-55, 56-69 and 70-plus years, and those subgroups contained roughly 150, 30 and 60 TCR-sequenced participants, respectively. TCR sequencing was performed for approximately 240 trial participants, of whom roughly 200 were given two doses of AZD1222 and around 26 were given two doses of MenACWY control vaccine.

Paper-wide results and their limitations: Conclusions about previously exposed vaccinees are limited because only six or seven AZD1222 recipients were SARS-CoV-2 seropositive at baseline. CD4 TCRs associated with the vaccine covered the entire spike protein, and the dominant responses were in regions 160-218 and 743-854. In the small 56-69-year group, the increase in depth fell short of significance, most likely because of low power. After two AZD1222 doses, spike-specific TCR breadth and depth were significantly higher than at day 0 and than in MenACWY recipients. Most participants were white British and females outnumbered males, and the authors suggested that clonal diversity may have been underestimated. Because no samples from the day 14 peak response were available, repertoires could be characterized only after the peak T cell response. Epitopes outside the regions mutated in the B.1.351 and B.1.1.7 variants were reportedly recognized by nearly half of the unique spike-specific TCRs.

The sample consisted of peripheral blood, taken on day 0 of AZD1222 vaccination. This clonotype was obtained from an adult in good health.

The CDR3 region reads CASSPVAGGTEQYF. The base sequence is TGTGCCAGCAGCCCCGTTGCGGGGGGCACCGAGCAGTACTTC. This sequence uses TRBV7-9 and TRBJ2-7; 8 bases in the junction line up with TRBD2. The germline V end is reduced by 5 bases and the J end by 6 bases; junction bases left unmatched: 9. Taken from cysteine to phenylalanine, the CDR3 has 14 residues. CDR3 DNA is the only sequence kept; it has 42 bases, read in frame from the first base. From the germline V gene (reference sequence), CDR1 is SEHNR and CDR2 is FQNEAQ.